The 6 T cell receptor beta chains below come from one sample, sequenced in a study of beta chain features in type 1 diabetes (dated by TCRdb to the late 2010s). Library generation was performed with the immunoSEQ multiplex PCR assay. The entire amount of isolated RNA was reverse transcribed using the High Capacity cDNA Reverse Transcription Kit, so the sequenced TCRB transcripts were expressed ones. Imported from immuneACCESS, the table was reduced by TCRdb to in-frame sequences with V and J called. These copies leave out some clones; in studies compared against another copy, an unresolved V gene accounts for under half, and the cause of the remainder is not known. The sample table contains fewer than 200,000 clones; only one count was recorded for more than 10% of them. Approximately 0.62% of the sample rests with the top ten. Sample: central memory CD4+ T cells from blood. All receptors derive from a woman aged 18-29 years in good health.

This chain connects TRBV4-2 to TRBJ2-7, with 14 bases lining up with TRBD2. From germline, CDR1 is LGHNA and CDR2 YNFKEQ. Trimming took 0 bases from V and 5 from J; bases not matched to a gene: 6. The CDR3 covers 17 residues. Here the CDR3 reads CASSQEGTSGRYHEQYF. The CDR3 nucleotides are TGTGCCAGCAGCCAAGAAGGGACTAGCGGGAGATACCACGAGCAGTACTTC.

This clone has only one observation. DNA for the CDR3: TGTGCCAGCAGGGTGTGGGGCAACTCTGGGGCCAACGTCCTGACTTTC. Protein: CASRVWGNSGANVLTF. The genes are TRBV27 and TRBJ2-6, with D perhaps matching TRBD1 (5 bases). This CDR3 spans 16 amino acids. V lost 6 bases to trimming and J lost 0 bases, with 12 bases between them. CDR1 MNHEY and CDR2 SMNVEV come from the germline V gene (reference sequence).

The chain links TRBV25-1 to TRBJ2-3; 15 nucleotides line up with TRBD2. Germline trimming cut 4 bases from V and 5 bases from J; bases unmatched to any gene: 4. Germline loops: CDR1 MGHDK, CDR2 SYGVNS. This CDR3 has 16 amino acids. The CDR3 DNA sequence: TGTGCCAGCAGTGGGGGGACTAGCGGGAGGAAAGATACGCAGTATTTT. Translation: CASSGGTSGRKDTQYF. The full variable domain, rest sourced from reference TRBV25-1 and TRBJ2-3, is EADIYQTPRYLVIGTGKKITLECSQTMGHDKMYWYQQDPGMELHLIHYSYGVNSTEKGDLSSESTVSRIRTEHFPLTLESARPSHTSQYLCASSGGTSGRKDTQYFGPGTRLTVL.

This clone was recorded a few times. The genes are TRBV9 and TRBJ2-1; 10 nucleotides line up with TRBD1. This CDR3 spans 16 amino acids. V shed 3 bases, J shed 6 bases, and the junction held 9 bases outside the gene matches. Looked up from germline, CDR1 is SGDLS and CDR2 is YYNGEE. Here the CDR3 reads CASSARGTGDSNEQFF. The DNA for the CDR3 is TGTGCCAGCAGCGCCCGCGGGACAGGGGATTCCAATGAGCAGTTCTTC.

This clone has more than one count but fewer than ten. The V and J genes are TRBV28 and TRBJ1-1; D remains unclear. This CDR3 is 12 amino acids long. The germline V gene has CDR1 MDHEN and CDR2 SYDVKM. Trimming removed 7 bases from V and 0 bases from J, with 6 bases in between. The CDR3 sequence: CASNSMNTEAFF. The CDR3, as DNA: TGTGCCAGCAATAGTATGAACACTGAAGCTTTCTTT. Full variable domain (rest looked up from reference TRBV28 and TRBJ1-1): DVKVTQSSRYLVKRTGEKVFLECVQDMDHENMFWYRQDPGLGLRLIYFSYDVKMKEKGDIPEGYSVSREKKERFSLILESASTNQTSMYLCASNSMNTEAFFGQGTRLTVV.

The V gene is TRBV6-4, the J gene TRBJ2-7, with 10 nucleotides matching TRBD2. Germline V CDR1 and CDR2: MRHNA, SNTAGT. V was clipped by 10 bases and J by 9 bases; unmatched bases: 12. The CDR3 is 13 amino acids. CDR3 protein: CATFEREGGAQYF. The CDR3 coding sequence is TGTGCCACCTTCGAGCGGGAGGGCGGGGCGCAGTACTTC.